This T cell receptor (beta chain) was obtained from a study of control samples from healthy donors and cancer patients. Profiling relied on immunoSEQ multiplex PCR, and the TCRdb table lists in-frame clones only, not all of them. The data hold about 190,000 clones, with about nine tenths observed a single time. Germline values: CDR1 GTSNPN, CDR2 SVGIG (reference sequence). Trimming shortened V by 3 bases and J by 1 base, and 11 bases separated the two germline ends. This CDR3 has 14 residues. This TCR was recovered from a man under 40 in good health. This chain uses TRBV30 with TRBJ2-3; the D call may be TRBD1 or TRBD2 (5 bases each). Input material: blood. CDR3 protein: CAWSRDVGTDTQYF. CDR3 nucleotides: TGTGCCTGGAGCCGGGACGTGGGCACAGATACGCAGTATTTT.